This T cell receptor beta chain was captured in a study of control samples from healthy donors and cancer patients. Produced via immunoSEQ multiplex PCR; TCRdb's table is partial and in-frame only. This sample has over 150,000 clones, with more than 80% found just once. The CDR3 extends over 14 amino acids. Deletions cut 0 bases from V and 2 bases from J, with 8 bases between. Looked up from germline, CDR1 is MGHRA and CDR2 is YSYEKL. Sequenced: blood. The rearrangement uses TRBV4-1 and TRBJ2-7, with D tentatively TRBD1 (6 bases). The TCR sequence derives from a man aged 25-45 years in good health. The CDR3 is CASSQDSGAYEQYF. CDR3 DNA: TGCGCCAGCAGCCAAGATTCAGGGGCCTACGAGCAGTACTTC.